What follows is one T cell receptor (beta chain) and its context. The record originates from a study of OX40 agonist ivuxolimab in advanced cancers. Background on the study: Ivuxolimab, an agonistic anti-OX40 (CD134) antibody, was given to patients.

Using immunoSEQ multiplex PCR, the repertoire was profiled, and TCRdb retains in-frame clones only, with some absent. The table includes tens of thousands of clones, about 91% detected once. The CDR3 runs 15 residues. Trimming removed 6 bases from V and 1 base from J, with 13 bases in between. The V gene's germline CDR1 is PRHDT and CDR2 FYEKMQ (reference sequence). The sequences come from CD4+ or CD8+ T cells sorted from blood, collected in a trial of the OX40 agonist ivuxolimab. The receptor was isolated from an adult with an advanced solid tumor such as melanoma, head and neck, liver or kidney cancer. This rearrangement joins TRBV13 to TRBJ1-5; D uncertain. CDR3 region: CASSPGPGSNQPQHF. DNA of the CDR3: TGTGCCAGCAGTCCCGGGCCGGGAAGCAATCAGCCCCAGCATTTT.